This T cell receptor (beta chain) emerged from a study of T-cell memory formation after mild COVID-19. Study background: TCR clusters were mostly confined to one donor each. The study, taken as a whole, reports: Largely, contracting CD4+ clones fell within CM and EM, and contracting CD8+ clones within EMRA.

Germline V gene lookup returns CDR1 MNHEY and CDR2 SVGEGT. The CDR3 sequence is 13 residues long. Trimming left V 3 bases short and J 7 bases short, with 10 bases between. The table lists this clonotype with a few counts. The antigen is unknown. TCRdb processed the 5' RACE reads anew with MiXCR; each CDR3 protein has one entry. The table has roughly 350,000 distinct CDR3 sequences, around 15% seen once; the top ten hold about 20%. The rearrangement links TRBV6-2 or TRBV6-3 to TRBJ1-5; D is unresolved. Sequencing was done on a sample of PBMCs or a T cell subset sorted from them (not recorded which). The source is a young man who had mild COVID-19 (a few samples of this study predate the infection). Cell type and time point are not known. The CDR3 bases are TGTGCCAGCAGTTATGGAGATCGGCAGCCCCAGCATTTT. It is translated as CASSYGDRQPQHF.